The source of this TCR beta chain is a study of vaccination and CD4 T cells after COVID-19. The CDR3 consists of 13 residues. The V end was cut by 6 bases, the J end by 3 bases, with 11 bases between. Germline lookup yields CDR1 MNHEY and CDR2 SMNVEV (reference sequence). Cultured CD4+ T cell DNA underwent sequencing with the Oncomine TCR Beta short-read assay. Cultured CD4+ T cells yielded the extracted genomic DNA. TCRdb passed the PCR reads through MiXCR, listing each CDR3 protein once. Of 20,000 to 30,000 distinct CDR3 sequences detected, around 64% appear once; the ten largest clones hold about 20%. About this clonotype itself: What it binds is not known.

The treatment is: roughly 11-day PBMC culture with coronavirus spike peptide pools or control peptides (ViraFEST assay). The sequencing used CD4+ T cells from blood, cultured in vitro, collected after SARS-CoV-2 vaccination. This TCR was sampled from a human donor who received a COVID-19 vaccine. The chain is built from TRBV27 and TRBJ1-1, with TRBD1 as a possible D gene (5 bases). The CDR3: CASRIRGDTEAFF. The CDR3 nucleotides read TGTGCCAGCAGGATACGGGGGGACACTGAAGCTTTCTTT.